Listed here is a single TCR beta chain. What it recognizes is unknown. This CDR3 region has 14 residues. Between the trimmed V and J ends, which lost 0 bases and 5 bases, there was a span of 12 bases. Germline V gene data show CDR1 as SGDLS and CDR2 as YYNGEE. The PCR made use of 60 Vbeta and 13 Jbeta primers. TCRdb keeps only in-frame clones here, not all; method: immunoSEQ multiplex PCR. This table holds about 160,000 clones, around 65% found once. The data stem from a study of cytomegalovirus exposure and HLA in healthy donors. Notes on the study in general: HLA allele associations emerged for roughly 17,000 TCR beta sequences in a later analysis, at 0.05 false discovery rate. Presence/absence analyses took donor sequencing depth as roughly uniform.

The clonotype was recovered from a woman aged 40-49 years in good health and CMV-seropositive. J is TRBJ2-7 and V is TRBV9, with D possibly TRBD2 on 7 matching bases. Material: PBMCs. The CDR3 DNA is TGTGCCAGCAGCGTAGGGGGGGGCTACGACGAGCAGTACTTC. Residues: CASSVGGGYDEQYF.